This TCR beta chain was captured by sequencing in a study of metastatic and nonmetastatic thyroid tumors. Study at large: Peripheral blood and tumor or nodule samples from malignant and benign thyroid patients were compared.

The CDR3 is made up of 14 amino acids. The V end lost 2 bases, the J end lost 2 bases, and 10 bases lay between the germline ends. Per the germline V gene, CDR1 is SGHTA and CDR2 is FQGTGA. Among the patients, none had received any treatment before thyroid surgery. This clone was seen only a few times. The antigen is undetermined. Methods used by the authors: Across clinicopathological groups, CDR3 differences served as the basis for building a distant-metastasis classifier for papillary thyroid cancer. Using MiXCR, TCRdb reanalyzed the PCR reads. None of the V and J calls come from the authors' own analysis; TCRdb made them. The table has approximately 29,000 clones, around 30% seen once. Findings and limits, study-wide: Malignant thyroid tumors reportedly had TCR beta diversity that was significantly higher than in benign nodules, in blood and tumor.

The V and J genes are TRBV7-3 and TRBJ2-7, with D hard to call. This TCR derives from a female donor with papillary thyroid cancer or a benign thyroid nodule (not recorded which). Some clones in this sample may be carry-over from other donors' samples. The material sequenced was blood. CDR3 residues: CASSLGRITYEQYF. CDR3 DNA sequence: TGTGCCAGCAGCTTAGGACGGATAACCTACGAGCAGTACTTC.